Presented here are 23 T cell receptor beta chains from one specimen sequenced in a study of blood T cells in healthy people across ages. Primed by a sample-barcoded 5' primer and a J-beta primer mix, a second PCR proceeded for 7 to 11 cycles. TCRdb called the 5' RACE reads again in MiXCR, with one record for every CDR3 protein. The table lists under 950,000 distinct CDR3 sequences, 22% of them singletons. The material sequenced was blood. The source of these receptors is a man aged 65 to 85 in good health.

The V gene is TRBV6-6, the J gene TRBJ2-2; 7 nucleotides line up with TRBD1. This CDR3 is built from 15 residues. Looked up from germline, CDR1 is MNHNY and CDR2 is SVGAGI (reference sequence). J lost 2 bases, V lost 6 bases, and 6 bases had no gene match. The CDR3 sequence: CASRTGTANTGELFF. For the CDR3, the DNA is TGTGCCAGCAGGACCGGGACAGCAAACACCGGGGAGCTGTTTTTT.

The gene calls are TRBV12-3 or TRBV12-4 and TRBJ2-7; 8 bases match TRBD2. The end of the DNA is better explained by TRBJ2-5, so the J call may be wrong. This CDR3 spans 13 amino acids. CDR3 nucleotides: TGTGCCAGCACTCGGGAGGGTAGGCAGACCCAGTACTTC. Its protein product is CASTREGRQTQYF.

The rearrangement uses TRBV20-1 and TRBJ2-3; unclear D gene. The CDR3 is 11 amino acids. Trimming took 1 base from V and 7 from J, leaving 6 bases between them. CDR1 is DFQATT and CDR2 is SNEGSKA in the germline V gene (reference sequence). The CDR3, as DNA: TGCAGTGCTAGAGGGATCAATACGCAGTATTTT. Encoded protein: CSARGINTQYF.

This chain's CDR3 is CASSLIGGAQYF. The DNA for the CDR3 is TGTGCCAGCAGCTTAATAGGGGGTGCGCAGTATTTT. V usage is TRBV7-6 and J usage is TRBJ2-3, with D possibly being TRBD1 (6 bases). The CDR3 totals 12 residues. Trimming cost V 2 bases and J 10 bases, with 10 bases left between them. CDR1 SGHVS and CDR2 FNYEAQ come from the germline V gene.

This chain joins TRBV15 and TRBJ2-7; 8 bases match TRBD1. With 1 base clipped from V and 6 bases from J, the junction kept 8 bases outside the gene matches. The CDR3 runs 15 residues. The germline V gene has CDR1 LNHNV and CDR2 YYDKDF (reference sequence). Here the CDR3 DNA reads TGTGCCACCAGCAGAGGAATTAGACAGGGGACCGAGCAGTACTTC. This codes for CATSRGIRQGTEQYF.

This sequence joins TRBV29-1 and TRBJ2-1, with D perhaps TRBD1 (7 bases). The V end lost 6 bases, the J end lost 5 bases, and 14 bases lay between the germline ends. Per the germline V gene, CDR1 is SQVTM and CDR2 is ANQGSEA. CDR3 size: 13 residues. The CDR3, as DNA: TGCAGCGTCGCGGGGACAGCAGACAATGAGCAGTTCTTC. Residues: CSVAGTADNEQFF.

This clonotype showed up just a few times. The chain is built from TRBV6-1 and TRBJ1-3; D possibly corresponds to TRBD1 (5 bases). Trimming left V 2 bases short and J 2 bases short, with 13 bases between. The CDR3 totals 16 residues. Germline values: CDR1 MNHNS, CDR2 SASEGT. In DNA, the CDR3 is TGTGCCAGCAGTGAAAATTACGGGGGAACTGGAAACACCATATATTTT. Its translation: CASSENYGGTGNTIYF.

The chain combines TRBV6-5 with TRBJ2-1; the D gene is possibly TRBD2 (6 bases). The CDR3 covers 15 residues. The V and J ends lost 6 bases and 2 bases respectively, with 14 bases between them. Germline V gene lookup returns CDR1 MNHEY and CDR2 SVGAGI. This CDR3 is CASRSDYSAYNEQFF. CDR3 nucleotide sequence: TGTGCCAGCAGATCGGACTATTCCGCCTACAATGAGCAGTTCTTC.

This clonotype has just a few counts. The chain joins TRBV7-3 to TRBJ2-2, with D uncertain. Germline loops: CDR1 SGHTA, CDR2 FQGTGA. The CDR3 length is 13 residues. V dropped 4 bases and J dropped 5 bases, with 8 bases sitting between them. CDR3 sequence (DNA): TGTGCCAGCAGCTCCAAGGGAACCGGGGAGCTGTTTTTT. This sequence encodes CASSSKGTGELFF.

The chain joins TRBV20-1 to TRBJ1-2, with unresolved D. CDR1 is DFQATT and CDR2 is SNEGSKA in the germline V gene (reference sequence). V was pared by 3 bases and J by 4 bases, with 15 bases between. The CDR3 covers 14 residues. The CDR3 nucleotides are TGCAGTGCTAGCGCGGGATCGGTTCTCTATGGCTACACCTTC. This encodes CSASAGSVLYGYTF.

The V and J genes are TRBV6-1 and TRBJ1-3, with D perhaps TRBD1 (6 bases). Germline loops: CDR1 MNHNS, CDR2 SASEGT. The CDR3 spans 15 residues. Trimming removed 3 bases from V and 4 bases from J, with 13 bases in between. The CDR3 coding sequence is TGTGCCAGCAGTGAGCTCTGGGGGCGAGGAAACACCATATATTTT. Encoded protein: CASSELWGRGNTIYF.

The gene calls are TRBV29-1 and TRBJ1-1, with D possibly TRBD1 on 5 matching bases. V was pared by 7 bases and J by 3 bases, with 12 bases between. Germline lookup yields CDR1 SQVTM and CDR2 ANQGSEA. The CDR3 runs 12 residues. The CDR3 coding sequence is TGCAGCGCTGGGGGTCCGGACACTGAAGCTTTCTTT. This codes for CSAGGPDTEAFF. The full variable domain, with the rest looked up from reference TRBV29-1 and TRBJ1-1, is SAVISQKPSRDICQRGTSLTIQCQVDSQVTMMFWYRQQPGQSLTLIATANQGSEATYESGFVIDKFPISRPNLTFSTLTVSNMSPEDSSIYLCSAGGPDTEAFFGQGTRLTVV.

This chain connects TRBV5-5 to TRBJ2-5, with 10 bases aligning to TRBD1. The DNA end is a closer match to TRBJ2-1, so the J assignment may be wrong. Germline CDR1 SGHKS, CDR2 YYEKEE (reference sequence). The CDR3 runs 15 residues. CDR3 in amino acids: CASSWTGGMGNEQFF. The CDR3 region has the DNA TGTGCCAGCAGCTGGACAGGGGGTATGGGTAATGAGCAGTTCTTC.

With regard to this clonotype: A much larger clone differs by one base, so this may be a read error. Written as DNA, the CDR3 is TGTGCCAGCAGCACCCAAACAGGGGGTTCGGGAAACACCATATATTTT. Amino acids: CASSTQTGGSGNTIYF. The chain has TRBV7-2 and TRBJ1-3; 8 bases agree with TRBD1. The CDR3 has 16 residues. In germline, CDR1 is SGHTA, CDR2 FQGNSA. V was pared by 5 bases and J by 4 bases, with 10 bases of the junction left unmatched.

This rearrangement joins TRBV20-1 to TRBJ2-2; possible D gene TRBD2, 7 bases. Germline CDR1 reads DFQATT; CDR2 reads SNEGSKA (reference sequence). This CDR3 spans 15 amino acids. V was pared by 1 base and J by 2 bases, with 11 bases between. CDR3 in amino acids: CSARVGGTNTGELFF. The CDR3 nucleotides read TGCAGTGCTAGAGTCGGGGGGACAAACACCGGGGAGCTGTTTTTT.

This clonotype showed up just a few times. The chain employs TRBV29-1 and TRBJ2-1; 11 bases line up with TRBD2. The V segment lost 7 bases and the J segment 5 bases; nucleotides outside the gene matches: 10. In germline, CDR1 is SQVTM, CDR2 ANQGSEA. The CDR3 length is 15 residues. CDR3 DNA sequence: TGCAGCGCCGGAAATAGGACTAGCGGGCACAATGAGCAGTTCTTC. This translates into CSAGNRTSGHNEQFF.

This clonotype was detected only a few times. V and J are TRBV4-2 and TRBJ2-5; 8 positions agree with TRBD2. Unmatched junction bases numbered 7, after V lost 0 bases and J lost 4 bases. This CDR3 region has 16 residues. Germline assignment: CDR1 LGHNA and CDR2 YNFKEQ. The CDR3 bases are TGTGCCAGCAGCCAAGACCGGGGGGGCCTCCCAGAGACCCAGTACTTC. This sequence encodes CASSQDRGGLPETQYF.

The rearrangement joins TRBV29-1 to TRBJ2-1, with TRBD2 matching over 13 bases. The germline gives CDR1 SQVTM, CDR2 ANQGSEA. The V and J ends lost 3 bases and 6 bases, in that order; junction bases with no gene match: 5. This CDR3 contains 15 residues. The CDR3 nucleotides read TGCAGCGTTGATGGGACTAGCGGGGCATCCAATGAGCAGTTCTTC. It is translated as CSVDGTSGASNEQFF.

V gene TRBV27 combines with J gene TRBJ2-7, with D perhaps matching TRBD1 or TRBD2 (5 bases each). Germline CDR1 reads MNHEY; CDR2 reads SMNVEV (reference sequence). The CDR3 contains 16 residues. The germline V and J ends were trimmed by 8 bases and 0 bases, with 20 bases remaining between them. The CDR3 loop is CASGRQTGRSSYEQYF. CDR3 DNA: TGTGCCAGCGGTCGCCAAACGGGGCGGAGCTCCTACGAGCAGTACTTC.

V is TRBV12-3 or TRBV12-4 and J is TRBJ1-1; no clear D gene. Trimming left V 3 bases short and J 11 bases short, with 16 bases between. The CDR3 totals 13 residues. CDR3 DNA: TGTGCCAGCAGTTTGGGGTCGCGTCTACGGGCTTTCTTT. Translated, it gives CASSLGSRLRAFF.

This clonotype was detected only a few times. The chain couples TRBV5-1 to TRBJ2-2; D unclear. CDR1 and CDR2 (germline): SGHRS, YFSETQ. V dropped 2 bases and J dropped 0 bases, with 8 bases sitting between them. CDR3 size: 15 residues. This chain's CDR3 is CASSFWSTNTGELFF. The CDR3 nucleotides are TGCGCCAGCAGCTTCTGGAGTACGAACACCGGGGAGCTGTTTTTT.

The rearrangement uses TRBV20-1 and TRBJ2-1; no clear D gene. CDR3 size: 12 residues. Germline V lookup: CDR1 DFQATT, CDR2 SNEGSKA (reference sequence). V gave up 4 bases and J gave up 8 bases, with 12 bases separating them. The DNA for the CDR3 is TGCAGTGCTAACGGCCCCTCGGATGAGCAGTTCTTC. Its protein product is CSANGPSDEQFF.

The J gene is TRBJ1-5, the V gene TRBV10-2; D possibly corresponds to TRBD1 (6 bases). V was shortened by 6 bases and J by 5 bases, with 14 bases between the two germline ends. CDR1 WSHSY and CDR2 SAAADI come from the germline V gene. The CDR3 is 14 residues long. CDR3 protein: CASRALEGDQPQHF. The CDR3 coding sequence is TGCGCCAGCAGGGCCCTGGAGGGGGATCAGCCCCAGCATTTT.